This TCR beta chain was observed in a study of a mutant IDH1 vaccine in newly diagnosed glioma. Study at large: Pretreatment consisted of radiotherapy, temozolomide, or both, with most receiving both. The study's findings and limits: The occurrence of vaccine-induced immune responses was seen in over 90% of patients.

Assay used: immunoSEQ multiplex PCR; TCRdb lists only in-frame clones, some missing. The sample comprises about 68,000 clones, roughly 80% of which are singletons, and about an eighth rests with the top ten. With regard to this clone: What it binds is not known.

Regarding time point: week 35, safety follow-up. Every single dose of the vaccine, 300 ug of mutant IDH1 20-mer peptide, came with topical imiquimod. Germline V gene sequence: CDR1 GTSNPN, CDR2 SVGIG (reference sequence). The CDR3 consists of 16 residues. The V gene lost 1 base and the J gene lost 0 bases, with 16 bases spanning the gap. This sequence joins TRBV30 and TRBJ2-7; weak D call: TRBD2 (6 bases). The TCR sequence derives from a man aged 18 to 30 with glioma. Sequencing was performed on PBMCs, taken from a glioma patient whose treatment included an IDH1 peptide vaccine. CDR3 sequence: CAWSGERATSSYEQYF. In DNA form, the CDR3 reads TGTGCCTGGAGTGGGGAGCGGGCTACGAGCTCCTACGAGCAGTACTTC.